This TCR beta chain came from a study of T cells in Graves' hyperthyroidism and ophthalmopathy. There were TCR beta CDR3 regions amplified from RNA transcripts. HTBI primers were the set used in a first-round RT-PCR of the TCR CDR3. TCRdb re-called the multiplex PCR reads with MiXCR, one entry per CDR3 protein. This sample has about 640,000 distinct CDR3 sequences, with more than 20% found just once. Trimming left V 5 bases short and J 3 bases short, with 12 bases between. The CDR3 extends over 14 amino acids. Germline-derived CDR1 and CDR2 are MNHNS and SASEGT. This clonotype was observed a few times.

Sequencing was performed on blood. This TCR derives from a man under 40 with Graves' ophthalmopathy. The chain employs TRBV6-1 and TRBJ2-3; D remains ambiguous. The CDR3 spells CASSYPTPTDTQYF. CDR3 DNA sequence: TGTGCCAGCAGTTATCCGACTCCTACAGATACGCAGTATTTT.